One sample yielded the 7 T cell receptor beta chains listed below, sequenced in a study of T cells after yellow fever vaccination. TCRdb ran MiXCR on the 5' RACE reads and lists one entry per CDR3 protein. This table has approximately 250,000 distinct CDR3 sequences, 3.6% appearing once. This sample comprised PBMCs, obtained 15 days after the yellow fever booster vaccination. These receptors were collected from a young man who received the YFV17D yellow fever vaccine.

Ten or more counts support this clonotype. This chain connects TRBV10-3 to TRBJ2-1, with D perhaps assigned TRBD1 or TRBD2 (5 bases each). V was cut by 9 bases and J by 2 bases, with 17 bases left in between. The CDR3 is made up of 15 amino acids. The germline gives CDR1 ENHRY, CDR2 SYGVKD. The CDR3 bases are TGTGCCATTGGGGCCCAACGGGGCGCCTACAATGAGCAGTTCTTC. Its translation: CAIGAQRGAYNEQFF.

Many counts were recorded for this clonotype. The chain recombines TRBV6-6 with TRBJ2-1, with D possibly being TRBD2 (7 bases). The CDR3 spans 15 residues. Looked up from germline, CDR1 is MNHNY and CDR2 is SVGAGI (reference sequence). V shed 8 bases and J shed 7 bases, with 21 bases lying between them. CDR3 bases: TGTGCCAGCCTAAATTTCGGGGGGCTGAGAAATGAGCAGTTCTTC. Amino acid sequence: CASLNFGGLRNEQFF.

This clonotype was detected many times. The rearrangement joins TRBV7-2 to TRBJ1-1, with 7 bases that match TRBD1. Germline CDR1 reads SGHTA; CDR2 reads FQGNSA. The CDR3 contains 13 residues. Trimming removed 8 bases from V and 4 bases from J; junction bases left unmatched: 7. The chain's CDR3 is CASQPRGPTEAFF. The CDR3 bases are TGTGCCAGCCAGCCGAGGGGGCCCACTGAAGCTTTCTTT.

This clonotype was counted ten times or more. The rearrangement links TRBV20-1 to TRBJ1-4, with D possibly being TRBD1 (6 bases). Trimming shortened V by 6 bases and J by 4 bases, and 15 bases separated the two germline ends. The CDR3 contains 14 residues. From germline, CDR1 is DFQATT and CDR2 SNEGSKA (reference sequence). CDR3 nucleotides: TGCAGTGCACCAGGGGACACGGATAATGAAAAACTGTTTTTT. Translated, it gives CSAPGDTDNEKLFF.

This clonotype was picked up many times. The V call is TRBV20-1, the J call TRBJ1-6, with a weak D call TRBD1 (5 bases). V was cut by 4 bases and J by 6 bases, with 16 bases left in between. This CDR3 region has 15 residues. Germline V gene data show CDR1 as DFQATT and CDR2 as SNEGSKA (reference sequence). The CDR3 region is CSATKVTVLNSPLHF. In DNA, the CDR3 is TGCAGTGCTACTAAGGTGACAGTCCTTAATTCACCCCTCCACTTT.

This clonotype was detected only a few times. This chain joins TRBV7-9 and TRBJ1-2, with D uncertain. V gave up 1 base and J gave up 1 base, with 10 bases separating them. CDR1 and CDR2 from the germline V gene are SEHNR and FQNEAQ (reference sequence). CDR3 length: 15 residues. The CDR3 here is CASSLVGDVNYGYTF. The CDR3 nucleotides read TGTGCCAGCAGCTTAGTAGGAGACGTTAACTATGGCTACACCTTC.

Ten or more counts support this clonotype. The chain joins TRBV9 to TRBJ1-1, with 8 positions matching TRBD1. V lost 3 bases to trimming and J lost 4 bases; unmatched junction nucleotides: 2. Germline CDR1 SGDLS, CDR2 YYNGEE. CDR3 length equals 13 residues. For the CDR3, the DNA is TGTGCCAGCAGCGACGGGACAGGCACTGAAGCTTTCTTT. This gives the protein CASSDGTGTEAFF.